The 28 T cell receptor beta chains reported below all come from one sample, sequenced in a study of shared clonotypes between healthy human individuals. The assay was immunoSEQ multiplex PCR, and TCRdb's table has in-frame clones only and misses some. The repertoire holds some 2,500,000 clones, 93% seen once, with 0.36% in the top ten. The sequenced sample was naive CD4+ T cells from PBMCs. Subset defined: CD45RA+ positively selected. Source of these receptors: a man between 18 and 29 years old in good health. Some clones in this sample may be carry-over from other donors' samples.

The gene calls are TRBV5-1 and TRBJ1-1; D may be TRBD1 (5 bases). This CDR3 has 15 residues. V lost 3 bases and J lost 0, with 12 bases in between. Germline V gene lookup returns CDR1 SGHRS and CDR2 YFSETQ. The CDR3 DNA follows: TGCGCCAGCAGCTCCGGGGGGACGGTGAACACTGAAGCTTTCTTT. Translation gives CASSSGGTVNTEAFF.

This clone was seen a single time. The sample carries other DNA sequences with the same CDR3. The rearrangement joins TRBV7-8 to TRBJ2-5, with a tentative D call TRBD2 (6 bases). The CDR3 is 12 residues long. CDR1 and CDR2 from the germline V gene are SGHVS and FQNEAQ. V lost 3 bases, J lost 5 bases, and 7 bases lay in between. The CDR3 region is CASSFGGETQYF. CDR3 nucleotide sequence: TGTGCCAGCAGCTTTGGGGGGGAGACCCAGTACTTC.

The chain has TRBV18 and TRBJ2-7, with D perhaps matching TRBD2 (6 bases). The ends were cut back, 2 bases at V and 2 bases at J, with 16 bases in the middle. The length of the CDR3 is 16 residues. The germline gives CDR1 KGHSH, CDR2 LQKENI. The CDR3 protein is CASSPDAAGPPYEQYF. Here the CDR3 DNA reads TGTGCCAGCTCACCAGATGCGGCGGGACCCCCCTACGAGCAGTACTTC.

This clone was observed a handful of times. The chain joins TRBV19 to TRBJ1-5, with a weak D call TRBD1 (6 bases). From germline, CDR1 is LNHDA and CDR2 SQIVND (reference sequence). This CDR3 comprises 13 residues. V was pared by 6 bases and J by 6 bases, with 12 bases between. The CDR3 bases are TGTGCCAGTAGATTCAGGGGATCTCAGCCCCAGCATTTT. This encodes CASRFRGSQPQHF.

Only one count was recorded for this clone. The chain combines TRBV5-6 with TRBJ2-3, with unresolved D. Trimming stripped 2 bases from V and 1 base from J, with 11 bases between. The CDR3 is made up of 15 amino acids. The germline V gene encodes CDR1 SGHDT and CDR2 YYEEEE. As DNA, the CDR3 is TGTGCCAGCAGCTTTCTCAGCGTAGGCACAGATACGCAGTATTTT. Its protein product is CASSFLSVGTDTQYF. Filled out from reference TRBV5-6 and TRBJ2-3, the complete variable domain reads DAGVTQSPTHLIKTRGQQVTLRCSPKSGHDTVSWYQQALGQGPQFIFQYYEEEERQRGNFPDRFSGHQFPNYSSELNVNALLLGDSALYLCASSFLSVGTDTQYFGPGTRLTVL.

CDR3 loop: CASRPGHTDTQYF. CDR3 DNA sequence: TGTGCCAGCAGGCCCGGTCACACAGATACGCAGTATTTT. The chain couples TRBV28 to TRBJ2-3; D unresolved. Germline CDR1 MDHEN, CDR2 SYDVKM. The ends were cut back, 6 bases at V and 2 bases at J, with 9 bases in the middle. The CDR3 totals 13 residues.

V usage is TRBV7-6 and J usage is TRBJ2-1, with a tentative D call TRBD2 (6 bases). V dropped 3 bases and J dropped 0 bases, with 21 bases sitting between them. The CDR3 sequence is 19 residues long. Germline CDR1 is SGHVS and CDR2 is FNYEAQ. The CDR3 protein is CASSLLVGSSVFSYNEQFF. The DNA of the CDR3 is TGTGCCAGCAGCTTGTTGGTCGGGAGCTCCGTTTTCTCCTACAATGAGCAGTTCTTC.

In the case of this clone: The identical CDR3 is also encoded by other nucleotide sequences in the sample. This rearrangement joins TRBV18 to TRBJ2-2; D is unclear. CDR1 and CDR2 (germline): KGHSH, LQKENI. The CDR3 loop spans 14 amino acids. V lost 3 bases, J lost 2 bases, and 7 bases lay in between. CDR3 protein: CASSPPGNTGELFF. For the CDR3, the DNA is TGTGCCAGCTCACCTCCTGGAAACACCGGGGAGCTGTTTTTT.

The CDR3 sequence: CASSEISYGGTGELFF. The CDR3 nucleotides are TGTGCCAGCAGTGAAATCTCATATGGGGGAACCGGGGAGCTGTTTTTT. The genes are TRBV6-1 and TRBJ2-2; D is tentatively TRBD1 or TRBD2 (5 bases each). Trimming cost V 2 bases and J 5 bases, with 15 bases left between them. Germline V lookup: CDR1 MNHNS, CDR2 SASEGT. The CDR3 is 16 residues long.

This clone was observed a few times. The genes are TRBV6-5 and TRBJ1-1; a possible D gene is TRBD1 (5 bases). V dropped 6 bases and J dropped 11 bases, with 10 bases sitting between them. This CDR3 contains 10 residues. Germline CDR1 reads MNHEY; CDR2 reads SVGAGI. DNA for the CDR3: TGTGCCAGCAGGGGGGTCAAGGCTTTCTTT. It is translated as CASRGVKAFF.

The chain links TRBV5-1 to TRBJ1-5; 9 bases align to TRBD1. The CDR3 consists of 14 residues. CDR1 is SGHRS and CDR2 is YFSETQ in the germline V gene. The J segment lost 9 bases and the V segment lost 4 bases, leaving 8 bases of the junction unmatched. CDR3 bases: TGCGCCAGCAGCCCGGGGACAGGGATGCCGCCCCAGCATTTT. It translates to CASSPGTGMPPQHF.

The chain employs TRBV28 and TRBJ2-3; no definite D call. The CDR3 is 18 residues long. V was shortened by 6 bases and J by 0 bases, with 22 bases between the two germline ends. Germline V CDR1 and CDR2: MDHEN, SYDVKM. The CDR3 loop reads CASSLRLSLVASTDTQYF. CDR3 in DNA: TGTGCCAGCAGCCTTCGTCTTTCATTGGTGGCTAGCACAGATACGCAGTATTTT.

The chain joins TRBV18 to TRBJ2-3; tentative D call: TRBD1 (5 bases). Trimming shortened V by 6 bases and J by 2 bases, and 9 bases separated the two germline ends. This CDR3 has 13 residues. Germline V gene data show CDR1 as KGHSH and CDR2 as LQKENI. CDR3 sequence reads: CASSPGNTDTQYF. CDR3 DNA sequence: TGTGCCAGCTCCCCAGGGAACACAGATACGCAGTATTTT.

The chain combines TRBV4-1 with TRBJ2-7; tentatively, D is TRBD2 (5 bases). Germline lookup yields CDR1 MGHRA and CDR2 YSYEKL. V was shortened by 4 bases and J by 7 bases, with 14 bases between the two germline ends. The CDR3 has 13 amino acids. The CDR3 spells CASSRRTLEEQYF. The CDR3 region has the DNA TGCGCCAGCAGCCGTAGGACTTTGGAAGAGCAGTACTTC.

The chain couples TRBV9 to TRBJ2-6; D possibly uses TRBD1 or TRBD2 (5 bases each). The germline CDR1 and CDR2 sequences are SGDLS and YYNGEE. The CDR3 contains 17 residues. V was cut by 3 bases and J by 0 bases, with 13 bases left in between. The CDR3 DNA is TGTGCCAGCAGCGGACCGGGACCGGGCTCTGGGGCCAACGTCCTGACTTTC. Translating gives CASSGPGPGSGANVLTF.

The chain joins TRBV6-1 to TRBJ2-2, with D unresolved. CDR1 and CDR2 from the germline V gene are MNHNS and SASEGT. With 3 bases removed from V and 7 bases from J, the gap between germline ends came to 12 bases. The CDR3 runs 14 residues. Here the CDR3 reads CASSEHPTGGELFF. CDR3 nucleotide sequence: TGTGCCAGCAGTGAGCATCCCACGGGCGGGGAGCTGTTTTTT.

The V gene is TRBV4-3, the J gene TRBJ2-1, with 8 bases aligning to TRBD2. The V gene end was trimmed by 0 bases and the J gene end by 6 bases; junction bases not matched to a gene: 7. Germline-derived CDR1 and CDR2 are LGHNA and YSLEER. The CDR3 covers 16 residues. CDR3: CASSQDVALAVNEQFF. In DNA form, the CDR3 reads TGCGCCAGCAGCCAAGACGTCGCACTAGCGGTCAATGAGCAGTTCTTC.

CDR3 DNA sequence: TGTGCCAGCTCACCGAAACGGACAGGGCAAGAGACCCAGTACTTC. Encoded protein: CASSPKRTGQETQYF. The chain is built from TRBV18 and TRBJ2-5; 8 nucleotides match TRBD1. CDR3 length equals 15 residues. V lost 3 bases, J lost 2 bases, and 5 bases stayed unmatched. Germline CDR1 is KGHSH and CDR2 is LQKENI. Supplemented by reference TRBV18 and TRBJ2-5, the full variable domain reads NAGVMQNPRHLVRRRGQEARLRCSPMKGHSHVYWYRQLPEEGLKFMVYLQKENIIDESGMPKERFSAEFPKEGPSILRIQQVVRGDSAAYFCASSPKRTGQETQYFGPGTRLLVL.

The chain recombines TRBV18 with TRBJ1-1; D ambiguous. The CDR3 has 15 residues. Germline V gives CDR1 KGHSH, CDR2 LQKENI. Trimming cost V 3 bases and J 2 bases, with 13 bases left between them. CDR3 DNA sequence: TGTGCCAGCTCACCCGTTATAATGTCTAACACTGAAGCTTTCTTT. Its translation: CASSPVIMSNTEAFF. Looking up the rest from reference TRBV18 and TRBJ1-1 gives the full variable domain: NAGVMQNPRHLVRRRGQEARLRCSPMKGHSHVYWYRQLPEEGLKFMVYLQKENIIDESGMPKERFSAEFPKEGPSILRIQQVVRGDSAAYFCASSPVIMSNTEAFFGQGTRLTVV.

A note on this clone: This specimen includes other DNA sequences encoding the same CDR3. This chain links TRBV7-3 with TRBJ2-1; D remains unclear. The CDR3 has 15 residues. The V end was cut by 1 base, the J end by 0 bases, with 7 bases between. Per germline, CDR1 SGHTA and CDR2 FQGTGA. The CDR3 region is CASSLMASSYNEQFF. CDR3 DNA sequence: TGTGCCAGCAGCTTAATGGCTAGCTCCTACAATGAGCAGTTCTTC.

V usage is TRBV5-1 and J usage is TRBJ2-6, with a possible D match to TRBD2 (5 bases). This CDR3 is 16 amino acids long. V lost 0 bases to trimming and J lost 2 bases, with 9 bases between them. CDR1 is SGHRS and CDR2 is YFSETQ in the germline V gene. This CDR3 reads CASSLARGTGANVLTF. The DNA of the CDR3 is TGCGCCAGCAGCTTGGCTCGGGGTACTGGGGCCAACGTCCTGACTTTC.

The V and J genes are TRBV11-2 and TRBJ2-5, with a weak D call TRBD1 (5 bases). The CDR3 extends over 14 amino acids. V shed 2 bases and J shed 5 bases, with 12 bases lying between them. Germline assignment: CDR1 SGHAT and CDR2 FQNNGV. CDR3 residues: CASSLRAGQETQYF. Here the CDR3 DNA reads TGTGCCAGCAGCTTAAGGGCAGGGCAGGAGACCCAGTACTTC.

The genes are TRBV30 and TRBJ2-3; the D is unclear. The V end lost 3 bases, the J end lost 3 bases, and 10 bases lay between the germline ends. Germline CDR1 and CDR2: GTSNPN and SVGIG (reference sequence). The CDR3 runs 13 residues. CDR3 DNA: TGTGCCTGGAGGGTATCCGGGACAGATACGCAGTATTTT. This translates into CAWRVSGTDTQYF. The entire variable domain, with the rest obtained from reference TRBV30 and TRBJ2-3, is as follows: SQTIHQWPATLVQPVGSPLSLECTVEGTSNPNLYWYRQAAGRGLQLLFYSVGIGQISSEVPQNLSASRPQDRQFILSSKKLLLSDSGFYLCAWRVSGTDTQYFGPGTRLTVL.

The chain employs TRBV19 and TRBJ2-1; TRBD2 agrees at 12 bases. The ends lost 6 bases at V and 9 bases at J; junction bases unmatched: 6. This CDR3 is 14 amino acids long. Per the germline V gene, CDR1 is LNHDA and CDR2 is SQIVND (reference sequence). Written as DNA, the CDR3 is TGTGCCAGTAGCTCTAGCGGGAGGGTCGTTGAGCAGTTCTTC. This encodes CASSSSGRVVEQFF.

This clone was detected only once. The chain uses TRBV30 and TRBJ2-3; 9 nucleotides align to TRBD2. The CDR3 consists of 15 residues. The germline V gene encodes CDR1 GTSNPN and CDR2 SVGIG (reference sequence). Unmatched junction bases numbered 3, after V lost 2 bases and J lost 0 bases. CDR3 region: CAWSFSGGSTDTQYF. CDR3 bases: TGTGCCTGGAGTTTTAGCGGGGGTAGCACAGATACGCAGTATTTT.

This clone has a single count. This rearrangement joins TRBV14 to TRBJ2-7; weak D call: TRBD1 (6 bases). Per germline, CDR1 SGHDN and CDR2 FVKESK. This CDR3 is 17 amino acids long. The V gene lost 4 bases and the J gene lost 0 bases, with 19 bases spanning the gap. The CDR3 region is CASSPIQTGPSSYEQYF. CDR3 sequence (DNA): TGTGCCAGCAGCCCTATCCAGACAGGACCGAGCTCCTACGAGCAGTACTTC.

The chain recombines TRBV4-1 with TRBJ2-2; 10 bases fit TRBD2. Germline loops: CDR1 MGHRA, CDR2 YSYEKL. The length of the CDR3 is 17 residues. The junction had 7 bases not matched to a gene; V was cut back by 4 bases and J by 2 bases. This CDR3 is CASSPPLAGVNTGELFF. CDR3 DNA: TGCGCCAGCAGCCCCCCCCTAGCGGGAGTCAACACCGGGGAGCTGTTTTTT.

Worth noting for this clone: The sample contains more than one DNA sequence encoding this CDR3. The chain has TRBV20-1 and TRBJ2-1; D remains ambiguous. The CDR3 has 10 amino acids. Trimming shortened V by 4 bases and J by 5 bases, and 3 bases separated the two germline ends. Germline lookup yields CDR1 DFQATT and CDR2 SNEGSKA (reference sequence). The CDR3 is CSAIDNEQFF. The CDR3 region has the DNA TGCAGTGCTATAGACAATGAGCAGTTCTTC.